This T cell receptor beta chain was sequenced for a study of monozygotic twins with inflammatory bowel disease. Investigators made cDNA in eight separate reactions per sample. TCRdb reanalyzed the 5' RACE reads and collapses them to one entry per CDR3 protein, without DNA. The sample table includes about 110,000 distinct CDR3 sequences. The CDR3 loop spans 14 amino acids. CDR1 and CDR2 from the germline V gene are SGHVS and FQNEAQ. This TCR came from a human donor with ulcerative colitis or Crohn's disease, or a healthy co-twin of an affected twin (not recorded which). The sequenced material came from blood. The chain is built from TRBV7-8 and TRBJ2-1; the D call from TCRdb, TRBD1, cannot be confirmed without DNA. CDR3 loop: CASSLATGNRGQFF.